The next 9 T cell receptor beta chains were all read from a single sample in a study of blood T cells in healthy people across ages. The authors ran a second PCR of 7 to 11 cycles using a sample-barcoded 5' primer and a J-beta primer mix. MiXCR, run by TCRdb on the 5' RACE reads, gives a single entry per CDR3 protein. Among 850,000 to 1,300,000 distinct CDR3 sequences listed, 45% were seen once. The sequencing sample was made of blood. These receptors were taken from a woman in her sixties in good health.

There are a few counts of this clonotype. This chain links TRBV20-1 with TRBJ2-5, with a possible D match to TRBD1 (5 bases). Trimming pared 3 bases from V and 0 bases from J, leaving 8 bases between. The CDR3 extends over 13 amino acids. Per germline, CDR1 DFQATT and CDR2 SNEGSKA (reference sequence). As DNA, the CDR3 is TGCAGTGCTAGGAACAGGCACCAAGAGACCCAGTACTTC. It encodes CSARNRHQETQYF.

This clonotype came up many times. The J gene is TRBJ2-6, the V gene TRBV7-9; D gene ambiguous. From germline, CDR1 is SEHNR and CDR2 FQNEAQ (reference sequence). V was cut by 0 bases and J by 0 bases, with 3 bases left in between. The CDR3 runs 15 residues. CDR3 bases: TGTGCCAGCAGCTTAGCGGGCTCTGGGGCCAACGTCCTGACTTTC. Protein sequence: CASSLAGSGANVLTF.

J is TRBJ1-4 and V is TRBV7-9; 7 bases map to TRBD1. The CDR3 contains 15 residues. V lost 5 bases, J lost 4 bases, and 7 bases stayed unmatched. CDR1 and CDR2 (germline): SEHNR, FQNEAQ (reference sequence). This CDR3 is CASSPGQSVNEKLFF. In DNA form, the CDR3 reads TGTGCCAGCAGCCCGGGACAGAGTGTTAATGAAAAACTGTTTTTT.

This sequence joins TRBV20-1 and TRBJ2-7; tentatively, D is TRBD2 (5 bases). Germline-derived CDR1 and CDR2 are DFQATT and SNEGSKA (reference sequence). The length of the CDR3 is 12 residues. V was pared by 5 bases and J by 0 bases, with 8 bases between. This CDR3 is CSAEDFSYEQYF. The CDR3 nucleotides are TGCAGTGCTGAGGACTTCTCCTACGAGCAGTACTTC.

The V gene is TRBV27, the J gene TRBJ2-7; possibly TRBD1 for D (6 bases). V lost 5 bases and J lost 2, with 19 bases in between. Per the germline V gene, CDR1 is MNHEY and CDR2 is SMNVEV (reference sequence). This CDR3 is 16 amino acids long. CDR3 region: CASSHGQHTRPYEQYF. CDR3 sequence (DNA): TGTGCCAGCAGTCATGGACAGCACACCCGTCCCTACGAGCAGTACTTC.

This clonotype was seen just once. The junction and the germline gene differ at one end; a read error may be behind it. CDR3 sequence: CVSSLVRGGLHEQFF. The DNA of the CDR3 is TGTGTCAGCAGCTTAGTTAGGGGGGGGTTGCATGAGCAGTTCTTC. The chain carries TRBV7-2 and TRBJ2-1, with D perhaps TRBD2 (7 bases). Germline-derived CDR1 and CDR2 are SGHTA and FQGNSA. The CDR3 is made up of 15 amino acids.

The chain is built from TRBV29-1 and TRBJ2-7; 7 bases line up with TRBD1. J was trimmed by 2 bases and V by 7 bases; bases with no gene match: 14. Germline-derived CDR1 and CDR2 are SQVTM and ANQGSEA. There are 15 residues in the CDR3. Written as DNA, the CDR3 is TGCAGCGCAAAAAGACGACAGGGTACAACCTACGAGCAGTACTTC. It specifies CSAKRRQGTTYEQYF.

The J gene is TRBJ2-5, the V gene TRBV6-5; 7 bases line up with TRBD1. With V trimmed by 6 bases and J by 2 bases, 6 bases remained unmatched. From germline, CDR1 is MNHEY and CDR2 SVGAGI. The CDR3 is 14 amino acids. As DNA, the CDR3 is TGTGCCAGCAGACCCTGGACAGGACAAGAGACCCAGTACTTC. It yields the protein CASRPWTGQETQYF.

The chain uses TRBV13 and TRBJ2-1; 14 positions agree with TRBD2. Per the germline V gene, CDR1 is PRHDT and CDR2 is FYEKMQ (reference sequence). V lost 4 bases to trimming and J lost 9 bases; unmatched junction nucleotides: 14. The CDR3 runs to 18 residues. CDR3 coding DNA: TGTGCCAGCAGCTGCCAACCGACTAGCGGGAGGGCCGGTGGTGAGCAGTTCTTC. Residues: CASSCQPTSGRAGGEQFF.